The rows below give T cell receptor beta chains drawn from one sample of a study of siplizumab effects on memory and regulatory T cells. Sequencing was performed with immunoSEQ multiplex PCR; in TCRdb, only in-frame clones are kept and a portion is missing. Among some 90,000 clones, 80% to 90% were seen once, and the ten largest hold approximately 15%. Sequences were obtained from CD4+ T cells sorted from blood. All receptors derive from a human donor in good health. The conserved cysteine and the conserved F or W are not part of the CDR3 here. A row's size may be missing; if present it is once, few, many or a size class.

ASSDNGGGPPYEQY TRBV6-1 NA TRBJ2-7
ASSLGGTGETQY TRBV11-1 few TRBJ2-5
SVVTGTDTQY TRBV29-1 NA TRBJ2-3
AWTAPDHEKLF TRBV30 NA TRBJ1-4
ASSLEGYRETQY TRBV5-1 NA TRBJ2-5
ASSSPAAYNEQF TRBV7-9 NA TRBJ2-1
AWSVGAGYYNEQF TRBV30 NA TRBJ2-1
ASSSWTRDRGQETQY TRBV28 NA TRBJ2-5
ASSSPLSGSSYEQY TRBV7-6 NA TRBJ2-7
AISESRVMGANVLT TRBV10-3 NA TRBJ2-6
ARTNMNTEAF TRBV7-3 NA TRBJ1-1
ASSVGEGPGEKLF TRBV9 NA TRBJ1-4
ASSSTILAGGGDTQY TRBV27 NA TRBJ2-3
ASSSAGQGLDEQF TRBV28 NA TRBJ2-1
ASSETTQGPYGYT TRBV6-1 NA TRBJ1-2